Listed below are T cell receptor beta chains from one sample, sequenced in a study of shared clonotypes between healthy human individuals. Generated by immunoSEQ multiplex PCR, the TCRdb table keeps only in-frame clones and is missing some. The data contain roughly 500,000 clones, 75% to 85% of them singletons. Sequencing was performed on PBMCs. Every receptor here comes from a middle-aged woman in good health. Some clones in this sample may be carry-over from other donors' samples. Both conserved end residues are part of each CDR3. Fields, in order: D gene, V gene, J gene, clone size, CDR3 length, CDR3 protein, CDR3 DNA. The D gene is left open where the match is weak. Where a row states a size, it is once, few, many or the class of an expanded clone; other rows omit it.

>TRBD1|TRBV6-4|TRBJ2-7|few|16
CASRLRGQGIFYEQYF
TGTGCCAGCAGATTGAGGGGACAGGGGATTTTTTACGAGCAGTACTTC
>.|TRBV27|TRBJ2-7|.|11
CASSLQGRQYF
TGTGCCAGCAGTTTGCAGGGGAGGCAGTACTTC
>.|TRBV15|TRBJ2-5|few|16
CATSREARAGRETQYF
TGTGCCACCAGCAGAGAGGCGAGGGCCGGGAGAGAGACCCAGTACTTC
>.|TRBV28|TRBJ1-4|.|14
CASRPTAANEKLFF
TGTGCCAGCAGGCCGACCGCAGCTAATGAAAAACTGTTTTTT
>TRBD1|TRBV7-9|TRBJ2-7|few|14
CASSPRTGHYEQYF
TGTGCCAGCAGCCCCCGGACAGGACACTACGAGCAGTACTTC
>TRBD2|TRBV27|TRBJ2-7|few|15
CASRRAGGVDDEQYF
TGTGCCAGCAGGAGAGCGGGAGGAGTTGACGACGAGCAGTACTTC
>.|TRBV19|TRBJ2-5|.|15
CASSISAPTGETQYF
TGTGCCAGTAGTATATCAGCGCCTACTGGGGAGACCCAGTACTTC
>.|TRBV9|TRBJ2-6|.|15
CASSVSKGGANVLTF
TGTGCCAGCAGCGTATCCAAAGGGGGGGCCAACGTCCTGACTTTC
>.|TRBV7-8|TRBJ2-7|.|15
CASSLREHREGEQYF
TGTGCCAGCAGCTTACGCGAACACCGTGAAGGCGAGCAGTACTTC
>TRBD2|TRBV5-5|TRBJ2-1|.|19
CASSLGLVATLAVYNEQFF
TGTGCCAGCAGCTTGGGGCTAGTTGCGACACTAGCGGTCTACAATGAGCAGTTCTTC
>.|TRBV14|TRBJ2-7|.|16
CASSPPTGLALYEQYF
TGTGCCAGCAGCCCTCCCACGGGGCTAGCGCTATACGAGCAGTACTTC
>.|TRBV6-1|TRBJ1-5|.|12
CAAQNSNQPQHF
TGTGCCGCACAGAATAGCAATCAGCCCCAGCATTTT
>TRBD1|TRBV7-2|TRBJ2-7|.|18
CASSWFTGGASRSYEQYF
TGTGCCAGCAGCTGGTTCACAGGGGGCGCGTCCCGCTCCTACGAGCAGTACTTC
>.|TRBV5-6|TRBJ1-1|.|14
CASSLLARGTEAFF
TGTGCCAGCAGCTTGTTGGCCCGTGGGACTGAAGCTTTCTTT
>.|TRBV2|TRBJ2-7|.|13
CASSEAQGYEQYF
TGTGCCAGCAGTGAAGCCCAGGGCTACGAGCAGTACTTC
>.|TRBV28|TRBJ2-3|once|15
CASSFAGTRGDTQYF
TGTGCCAGCAGTTTTGCCGGGACCCGGGGAGATACGCAGTATTTT
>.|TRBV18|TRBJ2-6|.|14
CASSLAVGANVLTF
TGTGCCAGCTCACTAGCGGTAGGGGCCAACGTCCTGACTTTC
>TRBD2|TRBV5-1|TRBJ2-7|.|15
CASSLVLAGEYEQYF
TGCGCCAGCAGCTTGGTATTAGCGGGAGAGTACGAGCAGTACTTC
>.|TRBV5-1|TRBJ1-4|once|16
CASSSRGASANEKLFF
TGCGCCAGCAGCTCCCGGGGGGCTTCAGCTAATGAAAAACTGTTTTTT
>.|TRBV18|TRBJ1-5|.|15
CASSPRGISNQPQHF
TGTGCCAGCTCACCACGGGGGATTAGCAATCAGCCCCAGCATTTT
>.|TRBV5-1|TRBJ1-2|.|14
CASSPTGTNYGYTF
TGCGCCAGCAGCCCCACCGGGACAAACTATGGCTACACCTTC
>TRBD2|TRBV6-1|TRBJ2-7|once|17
CASSEGSSGRRLYEQYF
TGTGCCAGCAGTGAAGGAAGTAGCGGGAGGAGATTATACGAGCAGTACTTC
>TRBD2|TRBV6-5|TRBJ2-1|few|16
CASSYSNLAGGVGQFF
TGTGCCAGCAGTTACTCGAACCTAGCGGGAGGTGTCGGGCAGTTCTTC
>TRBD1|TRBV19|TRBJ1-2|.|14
CASSTATGAAGYTF
TGTGCCAGTAGTACCGCCACAGGGGCTGCTGGCTACACCTTC
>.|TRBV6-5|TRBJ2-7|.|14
CASSFEPSSYEQYF
TGTGCCAGCAGTTTTGAGCCCAGCTCCTACGAGCAGTACTTC
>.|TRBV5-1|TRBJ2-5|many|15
CASSFGGGVYQTQYF
TGCGCCAGCAGCTTTGGAGGGGGCGTTTATCAGACCCAGTACTTC
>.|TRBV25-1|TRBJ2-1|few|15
CASSELSRGTDEQFF
TGTGCCAGCAGTGAATTGAGCCGGGGGACCGATGAGCAGTTCTTC
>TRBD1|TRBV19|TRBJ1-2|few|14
CASLSGGLDYGYTF
TGTGCCAGCCTCTCAGGGGGCTTGGACTATGGCTACACCTTC
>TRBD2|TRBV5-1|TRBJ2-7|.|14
CASSRGLVPYEQYF
TGCGCCAGCAGCCGGGGACTAGTCCCCTACGAGCAGTACTTC
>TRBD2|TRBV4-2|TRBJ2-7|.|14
CASRAGTSSNEQYF
TGTGCCAGCAGAGCCGGGACTAGCTCCAACGAGCAGTACTTC
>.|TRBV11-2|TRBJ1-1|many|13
CASSPDMNTEAFF
TGTGCCAGCAGCCCTGACATGAACACTGAAGCTTTCTTT
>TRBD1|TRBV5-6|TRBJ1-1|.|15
CASSSGTGMNTEAFF
TGTGCCAGCAGCTCCGGGACAGGGATGAACACTGAAGCTTTCTTT
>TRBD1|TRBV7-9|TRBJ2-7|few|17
CASSSGQGRKGAYEQYF
TGTGCCAGCAGCTCCGGACAGGGGAGGAAAGGGGCCTACGAGCAGTACTTC
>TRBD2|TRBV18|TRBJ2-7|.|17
CASSPAGLAGKTYEQYF
TGTGCCAGCTCACCCGCCGGACTAGCGGGAAAGACCTACGAGCAGTACTTC
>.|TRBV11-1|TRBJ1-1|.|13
CASSPRGASEAFF
TGTGCCAGCAGCCCCCGGGGGGCCTCTGAAGCTTTCTTT
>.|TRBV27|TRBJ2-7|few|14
CASSQRLGPYEQYF
TGTGCCAGCAGCCAAAGGTTAGGACCCTACGAGCAGTACTTC
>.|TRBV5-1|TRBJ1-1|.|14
CASSLNVVGTEAFF
TGCGCCAGCAGCTTAAATGTGGTAGGCACTGAAGCTTTCTTT
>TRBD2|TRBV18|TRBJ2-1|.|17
CASSPPTSGRAGNEQFF
TGTGCCAGCTCTCCGCCGACTAGCGGGAGGGCCGGGAATGAGCAGTTCTTC
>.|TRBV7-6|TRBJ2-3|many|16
CASSLGVGRYTDTQYF
TGTGCCAGCAGCCTGGGGGTAGGCAGATACACAGATACGCAGTATTTT
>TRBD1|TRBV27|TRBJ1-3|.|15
CASSLATGVGHTIYF
TGTGCCAGCAGTTTGGCGACAGGGGTCGGACACACCATATATTTT
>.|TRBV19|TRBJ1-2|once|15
CASSISGGSNYGYTF
TGTGCCAGTAGTATTTCGGGGGGCAGTAACTATGGCTACACCTTC
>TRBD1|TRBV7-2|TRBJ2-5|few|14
CASSRDSFQETQYF
TGTGCCAGCAGCCGGGACAGCTTCCAAGAGACCCAGTACTTC
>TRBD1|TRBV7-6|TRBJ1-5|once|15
CASSAEDRVWEPQHF
TGTGCCAGCAGCGCAGAGGACAGGGTATGGGAGCCCCAGCATTTT
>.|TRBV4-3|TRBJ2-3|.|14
CASSQERGADTQYF
TGCGCCAGCAGCCAAGAGCGCGGGGCAGATACGCAGTATTTT
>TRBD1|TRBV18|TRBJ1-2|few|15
CASSPRTGDNYGYTF
TGTGCCAGCTCACCCCGGACAGGGGATAACTATGGCTACACCTTC
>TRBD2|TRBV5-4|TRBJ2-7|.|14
CASTPTSGSYEQYF
TGTGCCAGCACCCCGACTAGCGGGAGCTACGAGCAGTACTTC
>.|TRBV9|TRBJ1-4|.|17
CASSVEGSAATNEKLFF
TGTGCCAGCAGCGTAGAGGGCAGTGCAGCAACTAATGAAAAACTGTTTTTT
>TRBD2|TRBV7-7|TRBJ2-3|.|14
CASSLGLAADTQYF
TGTGCTAGCAGCCTCGGACTAGCAGCAGATACGCAGTATTTT
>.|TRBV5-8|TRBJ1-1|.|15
CASSLGFGMNTEAFF
TGTGCCAGCAGCTTGGGGTTCGGGATGAACACTGAAGCTTTCTTT
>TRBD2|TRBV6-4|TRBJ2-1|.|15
CASSPGLAGQHEQFF
TGTGCCAGCAGTCCCGGACTAGCGGGGCAGCATGAGCAGTTCTTC
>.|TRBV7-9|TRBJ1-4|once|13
CASSPAAVEKLFF
TGTGCCAGCAGCCCCGCGGCAGTCGAAAAACTGTTTTTT
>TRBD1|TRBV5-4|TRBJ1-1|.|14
CASSVGQVGTEAFF
TGTGCCAGCAGCGTCGGACAGGTAGGGACTGAAGCTTTCTTT
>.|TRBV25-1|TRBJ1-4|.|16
CASSEYAAGGNEKLFF
TGTGCCAGCAGTGAATATGCGGCAGGCGGGAATGAAAAACTGTTTTTT